These 3 T cell receptor beta chains share one sample of origin, sequenced in a study of T cell responses to AZD1222 COVID-19 vaccine. Repertoires were generated with immunoSEQ multiplex PCR, while TCRdb's copy carries only in-frame clones and drops some. The top ten hold over 6.5% of the sample, which has 130,000 or so clones, 85% to 95% seen once. The source material was peripheral blood, sampled on day 0 of AZD1222 vaccination. All receptors derive from an adult in good health.

The chain has TRBV28 and TRBJ1-1; 7 nucleotides line up with TRBD1. V trimming: 6 bases; J trimming: 2 bases; junction bases outside the gene matches: 3. This CDR3 has 13 amino acids. Germline V gives CDR1 MDHEN, CDR2 SYDVKM. The CDR3 DNA follows: TGTGCCAGCAGGCCAGGGGGAAACACTGAAGCTTTCTTT. This encodes CASRPGGNTEAFF.

The V call is TRBV7-2, the J call TRBJ1-2; perhaps TRBD1 as D (5 bases). This CDR3 is 16 amino acids long. Germline V gives CDR1 SGHTA, CDR2 FQGNSA. V lost 1 base to trimming and J lost 2 bases, with 14 bases between them. The CDR3: CASSLGGFGLNYGYTF. CDR3 DNA sequence: TGTGCCAGCAGCTTAGGGGGCTTTGGTCTAAACTATGGCTACACCTTC.

The V call is TRBV3-1 (or the pseudogene TRBV3-2), the J call TRBJ2-7, with a tentative D call TRBD2 (6 bases). The germline V gene has CDR1 LGHDT and CDR2 YNNKEL (reference sequence). There are 16 residues in the CDR3. Trimming took off 1 base at V and 0 bases at J, with 13 bases between the two ends. Here the CDR3 reads CASSQGRREASYEQYF. The CDR3 DNA follows: TGTGCCAGCAGCCAAGGCCGGCGGGAAGCCTCCTACGAGCAGTACTTC.